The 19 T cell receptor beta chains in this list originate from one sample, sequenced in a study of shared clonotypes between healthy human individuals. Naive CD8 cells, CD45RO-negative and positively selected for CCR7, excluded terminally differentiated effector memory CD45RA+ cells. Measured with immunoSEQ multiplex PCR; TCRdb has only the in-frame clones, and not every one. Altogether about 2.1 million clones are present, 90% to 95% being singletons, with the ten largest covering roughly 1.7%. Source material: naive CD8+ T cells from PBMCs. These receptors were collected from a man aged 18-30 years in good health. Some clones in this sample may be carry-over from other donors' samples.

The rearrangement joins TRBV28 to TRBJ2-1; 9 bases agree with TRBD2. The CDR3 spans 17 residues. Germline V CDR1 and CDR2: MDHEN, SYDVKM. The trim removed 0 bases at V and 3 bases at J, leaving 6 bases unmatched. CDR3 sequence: CASSLWASGIGYNEQFF. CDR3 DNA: TGTGCCAGCAGTTTATGGGCTAGCGGGATTGGCTACAATGAGCAGTTCTTC.

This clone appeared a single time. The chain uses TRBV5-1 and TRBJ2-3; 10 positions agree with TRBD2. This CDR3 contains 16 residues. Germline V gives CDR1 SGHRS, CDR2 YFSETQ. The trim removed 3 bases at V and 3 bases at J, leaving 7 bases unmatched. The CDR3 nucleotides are TGCGCCAGCAGCTACGAAGCGGGAGGGCTTACAGATACGCAGTATTTT. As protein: CASSYEAGGLTDTQYF.

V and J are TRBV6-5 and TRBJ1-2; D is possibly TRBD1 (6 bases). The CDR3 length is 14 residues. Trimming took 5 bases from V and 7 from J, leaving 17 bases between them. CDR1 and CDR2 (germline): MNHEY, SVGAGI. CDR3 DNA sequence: TGTGCCAGCAGTAGTGGCGGGGCAGGGGCTGGCTACACCTTC. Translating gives CASSSGGAGAGYTF.

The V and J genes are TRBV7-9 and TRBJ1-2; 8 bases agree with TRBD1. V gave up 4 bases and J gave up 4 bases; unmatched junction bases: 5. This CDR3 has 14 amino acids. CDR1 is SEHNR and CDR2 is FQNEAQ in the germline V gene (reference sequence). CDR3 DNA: TGTGCCAGCAGCTCCGGGGGGACAGGCTATGGCTACACCTTC. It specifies CASSSGGTGYGYTF.

The CDR3 bases are TGTGCCAGCAGTTTAAGCTTAAAGGTTTCAGGGTGGAACACCGGGGAGCTGTTTTTT. Translating gives CASSLSLKVSGWNTGELFF. This sequence joins TRBV28 and TRBJ2-2; D may be TRBD1 (5 bases). The V and J ends lost 2 bases and 1 base respectively, with 20 bases between them. Germline V CDR1 and CDR2: MDHEN, SYDVKM. The CDR3 has 19 residues.

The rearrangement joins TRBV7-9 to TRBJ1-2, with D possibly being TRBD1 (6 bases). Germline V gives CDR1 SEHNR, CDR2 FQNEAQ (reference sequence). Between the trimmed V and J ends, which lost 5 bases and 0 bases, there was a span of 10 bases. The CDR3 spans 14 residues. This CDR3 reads CASSHYRANYGYTF. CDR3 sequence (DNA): TGTGCCAGCAGCCACTACAGGGCTAACTATGGCTACACCTTC.

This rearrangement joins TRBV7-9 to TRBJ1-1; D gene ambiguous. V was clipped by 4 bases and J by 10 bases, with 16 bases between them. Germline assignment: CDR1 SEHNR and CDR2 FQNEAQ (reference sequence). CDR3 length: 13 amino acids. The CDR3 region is CASSSARAARAFF. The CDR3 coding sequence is TGTGCCAGCAGCTCTGCTCGGGCAGCACGAGCTTTCTTT.

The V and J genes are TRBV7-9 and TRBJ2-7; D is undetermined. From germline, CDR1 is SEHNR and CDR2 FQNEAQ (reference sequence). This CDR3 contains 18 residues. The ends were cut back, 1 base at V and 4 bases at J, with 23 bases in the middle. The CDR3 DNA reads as TGTGCCAGCAGCTTAGGTGCCTCATCGGGCCCGCTCGAGTACGAGCAGTACTTC. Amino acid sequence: CASSLGASSGPLEYEQYF.

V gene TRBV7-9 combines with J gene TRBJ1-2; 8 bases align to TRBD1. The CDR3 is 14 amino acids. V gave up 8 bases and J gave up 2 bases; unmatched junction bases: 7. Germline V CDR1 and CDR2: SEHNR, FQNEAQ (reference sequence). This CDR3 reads CASAGGQVNYGYTF. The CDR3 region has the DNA TGTGCCAGCGCTGGGGGACAGGTGAACTATGGCTACACCTTC.

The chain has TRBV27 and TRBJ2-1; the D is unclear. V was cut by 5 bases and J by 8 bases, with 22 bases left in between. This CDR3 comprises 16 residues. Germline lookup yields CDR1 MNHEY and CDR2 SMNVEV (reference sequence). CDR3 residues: CASSTRAGVARDEQFF. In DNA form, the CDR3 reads TGTGCCAGCAGTACAAGGGCCGGAGTAGCCAGAGATGAGCAGTTCTTC.

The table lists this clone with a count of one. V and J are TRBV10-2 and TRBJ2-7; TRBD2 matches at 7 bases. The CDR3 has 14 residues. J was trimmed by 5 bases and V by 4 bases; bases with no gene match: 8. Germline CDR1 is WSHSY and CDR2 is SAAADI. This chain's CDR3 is CASSGGGRVHEQYF. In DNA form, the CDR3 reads TGCGCCAGCAGTGGGGGCGGGAGAGTCCACGAGCAGTACTTC.

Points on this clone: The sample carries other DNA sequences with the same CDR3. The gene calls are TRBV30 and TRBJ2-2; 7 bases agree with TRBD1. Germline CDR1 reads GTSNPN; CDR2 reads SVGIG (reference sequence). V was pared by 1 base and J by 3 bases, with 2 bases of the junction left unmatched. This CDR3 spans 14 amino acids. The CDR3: CAWSAGQYTGELFF. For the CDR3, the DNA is TGTGCCTGGAGTGCGGGACAGTACACCGGGGAGCTGTTTTTT.

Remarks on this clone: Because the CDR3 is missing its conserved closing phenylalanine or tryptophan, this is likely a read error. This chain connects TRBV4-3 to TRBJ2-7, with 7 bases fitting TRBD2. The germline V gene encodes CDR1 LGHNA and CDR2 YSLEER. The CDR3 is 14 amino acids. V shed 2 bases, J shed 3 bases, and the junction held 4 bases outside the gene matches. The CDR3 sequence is CASSQRLAGYEQYL. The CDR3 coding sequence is TGCGCCAGCAGCCAAAGACTAGCTGGCTACGAGCAGTACCTC.

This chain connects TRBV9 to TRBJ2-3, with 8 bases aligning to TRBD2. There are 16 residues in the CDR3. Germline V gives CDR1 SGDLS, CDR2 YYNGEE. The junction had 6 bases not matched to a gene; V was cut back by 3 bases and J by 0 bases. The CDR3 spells CASSGQSGGSTDTQYF. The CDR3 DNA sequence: TGTGCCAGCAGCGGCCAGAGCGGGGGCAGCACAGATACGCAGTATTTT.

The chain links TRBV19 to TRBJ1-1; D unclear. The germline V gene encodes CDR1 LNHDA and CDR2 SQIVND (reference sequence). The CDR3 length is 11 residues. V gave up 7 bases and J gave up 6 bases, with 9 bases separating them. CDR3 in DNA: TGTGCCAGTAACCGTAACTCTGAAGCTTTCTTT. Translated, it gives CASNRNSEAFF.

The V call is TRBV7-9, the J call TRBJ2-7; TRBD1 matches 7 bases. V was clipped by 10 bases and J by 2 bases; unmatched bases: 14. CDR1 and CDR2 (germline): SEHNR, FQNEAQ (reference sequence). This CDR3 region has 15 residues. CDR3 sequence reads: CATHPMTGLTYEQYF. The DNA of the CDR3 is TGTGCCACCCACCCCATGACAGGGCTAACCTACGAGCAGTACTTC. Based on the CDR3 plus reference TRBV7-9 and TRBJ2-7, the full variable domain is DTGVSQNPRHKITKRGQNVTFRCDPISEHNRLYWYRQTLGQGPEFLTYFQNEAQLEKSRLLSDRFSAERPKGSFSTLEIQRTEQGDSAMYLCATHPMTGLTYEQYFGPGTRLTVT.

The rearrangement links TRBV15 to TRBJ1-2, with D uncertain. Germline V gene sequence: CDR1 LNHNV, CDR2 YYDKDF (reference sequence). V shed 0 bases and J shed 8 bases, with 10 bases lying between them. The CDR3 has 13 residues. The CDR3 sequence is CATSRDLVRGYTF. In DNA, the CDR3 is TGTGCCACCAGCAGAGATCTTGTGCGCGGCTACACCTTC.

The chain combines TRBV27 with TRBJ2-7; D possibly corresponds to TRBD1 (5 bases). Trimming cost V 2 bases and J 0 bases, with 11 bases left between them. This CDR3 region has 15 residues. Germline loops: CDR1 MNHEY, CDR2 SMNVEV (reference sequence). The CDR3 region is CASSLSGAPSYEQYF. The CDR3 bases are TGTGCCAGCAGTTTAAGTGGGGCTCCCTCCTACGAGCAGTACTTC.

This CDR3 reads CASSRGLAATDTQYF. The DNA for the CDR3 is TGTGCCAGCAGCCGTGGACTAGCGGCCACAGATACGCAGTATTTT. This chain uses TRBV7-8 with TRBJ2-3, with 10 bases fitting TRBD2. V shed 5 bases, J shed 2 bases, and the junction held 4 bases outside the gene matches. The CDR3 is made up of 15 amino acids. The germline CDR1 and CDR2 sequences are SGHVS and FQNEAQ. Full variable domain (rest looked up from reference TRBV7-8 and TRBJ2-3): GAGVSQSPRYKVAKRGQDVALRCDPISGHVSLFWYQQALGQGPEFLTYFQNEAQLDKSGLPSDRFFAERPEGSVSTLKIQRTQQEDSAVYLCASSRGLAATDTQYFGPGTRLTVL.